This TCR beta chain was sequenced in a study of blood T cell repertoires in COVID-19. Study in general: Samples of COVID-19 (acute and convalescent) were obtained from the United States, Italy and Spain. Sample material is recorded as cDNA or gDNA derived from T cells, B-cell-depleted T cells, or PBMCs.

Source study methods: Amplified reference gene primers provided the basis for estimating nucleated cell counts. The table came from immunoSEQ multiplex PCR; TCRdb's copy has only in-frame clones and leaves some out. The V and J calls and clone size were taken over from that table, and D and trimming were inferred from the DNA. In the table there are about 670,000 clones, 85% to 90% of which are singletons. The CDR3 totals 17 residues. Germline CDR1 and CDR2: SGHTA and FQGNSA. V trimming: 5 bases; J trimming: 4 bases; junction bases outside the gene matches: 11. The chain links TRBV7-2 to TRBJ1-6, with 7 bases lining up with TRBD1. This TCR came from a woman younger than 35 with acute or convalescent COVID-19. Sequences were obtained from peripheral blood. CDR3 DNA: TGTGCCAGCAGCCTAGGCTGGACAGGCGCTTATAATTCACCCCTCCACTTT. This gives the protein CASSLGWTGAYNSPLHF.